The present T cell receptor beta chain was sequenced within a study of CD8+CD57+ T cells in acquired aplastic anemia (dated by TCRdb to between 2017 and 2018). Looking at the study overall: DNA extracted from sorted CD4+ and CD8+ cells had a mean of about 3 ug, with a range of roughly 0.17 to 27.4 ug. Mean read counts for healthy donor samples were about 9.8 million for CD4+ cells and roughly 12 million for CD8+ cells. The study at large found these results: CD8+ Simpson's diversity did not differ significantly between patients and healthy controls (P=0.060). Around 30 CD8+ CDR3 sequences were shared between patients and controls but appeared highly expressed in patients and within their immunodominant clones.

Genomic DNA served as template for TCR beta VDJ combination and CDR3 sequence profiling. TCR repertoire sequencing was run on an Illumina HiSeq 2000. Processing in the source paper ran as follows. Repertoires were assessed using TRBV/TRBJ rearrangement plots, CDR3 size and DJ length profiles, and Simpson's diversity index. Whichever DNA sequence was most abundant in the deep sequencing data was defined as the immunodominant clone. CDR3 amino acid sequences were checked for sharing between subjects and were compared against published repertoires and the VDJdb database. Using fastp at Q25 and MiXCR, TCRdb reprocessed the public reads and kept productive beta chains. Entries are consolidated by CDR3 protein sequence, retaining the most common genes and DNA. The V and J calls come from TCRdb's annotation, not from the publication. The sample data list roughly 160,000 distinct CDR3 sequences, and just under 65% of these were observed just once. The ten top clones hold about 50% of the sample.

The study deep-sequenced TCR repertoires of sorted CD4+ and CD8+ blood T cells from severe aplastic anemia patients and healthy subjects. Ficoll-Paque density gradient centrifugation was used to isolate peripheral blood mononuclear cells. Before DNA extraction, CD4+ and CD8+ T cells were sorted by FACS or by magnetic beads. In regard to this clonotype: Which antigen it targets is not known. Per-nucleotide qualities are absent, and no much larger clonotype sits a single base away.

Including the terminal cysteine and phenylalanine, the CDR3 comprises 14 residues. Only the CDR3 part of the read is kept: 42 bases, read in frame from the first base. The CDR1 and CDR2 encoded by the germline V gene are SNHLY and FYNNEI. The germline V end is reduced by 4 bases and the J end by 4 bases; junction bases left unmatched: 5. Source material: sorted CD4+, CD8+, or CD8+CD57+ T cells (not recorded which) from PBMCs. This TCR came from a human donor in good health. The chain employs TRBV2 and TRBJ1-1, with 8 bases aligning to TRBD1. The nucleotide sequence reads as follows: TGTGCCAGCAGTGTTGGACAGGGAAGCACTGAAGCTTTCTTT. It codes for CASSVGQGSTEAFF.